This is a list of T cell receptor beta chains from one sample in a study of blood T cell repertoires in COVID-19. Profiled with immunoSEQ multiplex PCR; TCRdb holds only in-frame clones, not every one. Among roughly 100,000 clones, around 83% were seen once, and the ten largest hold 15%. The sample taken for sequencing was peripheral blood. The receptor set was obtained from an elderly woman with acute or convalescent COVID-19. CDR3s include the opening cysteine and the closing phenylalanine or tryptophan. The order of the fields is D gene, J gene, CDR3 length, V gene, CDR3 protein. A D gene is named only where the DNA matches it firmly.

>-|TRBJ2-1|15|TRBV3-1/TRBV3-2
CASSQDGSTYNEQFF
>TRBD2|TRBJ2-7|14|TRBV5-1
CASSFVAGGYEQYF
>TRBD1|TRBJ1-2|16|TRBV25-1
CASSEFFATGGYSYTF
>TRBD2|TRBJ2-5|15|TRBV3-1/TRBV3-2
CASSQLAGVKETQYF
>-|TRBJ2-2|15|TRBV15
CATSRESGGTGELFF
>-|TRBJ1-5|15|TRBV28
CASSLGRGSNQPQHF
>-|TRBJ1-5|16|TRBV15
CATSRATGTLNQPQHF
>-|TRBJ2-2|14|TRBV19
CASLPRPNTGELFF
>-|TRBJ1-1|15|TRBV6-5
CASSYRGGWDTEAFF
>-|TRBJ1-2|15|TRBV21-1
CASSLSGTGNYGYTF
>TRBD1|TRBJ1-6|15|TRBV14
CASSPYRGANSPLHF
>TRBD2|TRBJ2-7|13|TRBV27
CASTRSGSHEQYF
>TRBD2|TRBJ2-1|16|TRBV5-1
CASSLAETGGPNEQFF
>TRBD2|TRBJ2-1|14|TRBV5-6
CASSDSGRVGEQFF
>TRBD1|TRBJ2-3|16|TRBV5-1
CASSLQDRVGTDTQYF
>-|TRBJ2-3|14|TRBV11-3
CASSSSGKVNTQYF
>-|TRBJ2-2|18|TRBV4-3
CASSQEVVGAANTGELFF
>-|TRBJ1-2|15|TRBV30
CAWSVRGEDIYGYTF
>-|TRBJ1-1|14|TRBV6-6
CASSYSDSNTEAFF
>-|TRBJ2-1|15|TRBV29-1
CSVVTRQGGYNEQFF
>-|TRBJ2-2|13|TRBV28
CASNLLRGGELFF
>TRBD1|TRBJ1-1|14|TRBV7-2
CASSFLGQATEAFF
>-|TRBJ2-1|11|TRBV3-1/TRBV3-2
CASSQAGVQFF
>TRBD2|TRBJ2-1|15|TRBV6-6
CASSLPGTTYNEQFF
>-|TRBJ2-1|16|TRBV28
CASTTVAGITYNEQFF
>-|TRBJ2-3|12|TRBV5-8
CASTPSTDTQYF
>TRBD2|TRBJ2-2|14|TRBV6-5
CASSYGGDTGELFF
>-|TRBJ1-4|13|TRBV11-2
CASSLIRDEKLFF
>-|TRBJ1-5|15|TRBV27
CASSLHFVGNQPQHF
>-|TRBJ1-1|13|TRBV27
CASSFWRETEAFF
>-|TRBJ2-3|13|TRBV7-8
CASSPVGADTQYF
>TRBD1|TRBJ1-2|14|TRBV6-5
CASSSDRAPYGYTF
>TRBD1|TRBJ1-1|17|TRBV28
CASSPQTGRTENTEAFF
>TRBD2|TRBJ2-4|17|TRBV3-1/TRBV3-2
CASSQERASGRAYIQYF
>-|TRBJ2-2|15|TRBV5-1
CASSSRGWNTGELFF